This record covers a single TCR beta chain. Antigen unknown. This specimen comes from a study of shared clonotypes between healthy human individuals. Study-level findings and limits: The study drew on few donors, limiting represented genetic and exposure-history diversity.

TCRdb's copy holds only in-frame clones and misses some; the assay was immunoSEQ multiplex PCR. This sample has about half a million clones, with 79% found just once. In unsorted samples, genomic DNA was obtained using 94 million or so PBMCs. This clonotype was obtained from a woman aged 40-49 years in good health. Some clones in this sample may be carry-over from other donors' samples. The specimen sequenced was PBMCs.

The CDR3 DNA is TGTGCCAGCAGCTTGCGAGGCGCCCGCGGGAGAGGGGGCTCCTACGAGCAGTACTTC. Translation gives CASSLRGARGRGGSYEQYF. The genes are TRBV7-9 and TRBJ2-7; TRBD2 might be the D (7 bases). Germline V CDR1 and CDR2: SEHNR, FQNEAQ (reference sequence). V was shortened by 3 bases and J by 0 bases, with 24 bases between the two germline ends. This CDR3 has 19 amino acids.